These 9 T cell receptor beta chains came from one sample sequenced in a study of blood T cells in healthy people across ages. Then a second PCR, running about 6 to 12 cycles, was carried out with a sample-barcoded 5' primer and a J-beta primer mix. TCRdb reprocessed the 5' RACE reads via MiXCR and lists one record per CDR3 protein. Among roughly 1,000,000 distinct CDR3 sequences, approximately 25% were seen once, and the ten largest hold about 0.69%. This same sample was also part of a study on T cells of mothers and their children.

The sample consisted of blood. The receptors here all came from a girl aged 2 to 9 in good health.

This sequence joins TRBV15 and TRBJ1-4; 10 bases match TRBD1. V trimming: 0 bases; J trimming: 4 bases; junction bases outside the gene matches: 5. Germline values: CDR1 LNHNV, CDR2 YYDKDF (reference sequence). The CDR3 extends over 17 amino acids. CDR3 coding DNA: TGTGCCACCAGCAGAGATCGCGGGACAGGGGTTAATGAAAAACTGTTTTTT. Translation: CATSRDRGTGVNEKLFF.

The table lists this clonotype with many counts. This chain uses TRBV5-1 with TRBJ2-7; 10 positions agree with TRBD2. The germline gives CDR1 SGHRS, CDR2 YFSETQ. The CDR3 loop spans 14 amino acids. The ends lost 4 bases at V and 5 bases at J; junction bases unmatched: 6. The CDR3 DNA is TGCGCCAGCAGCCTTAGCGGGAGGTTTGACGAGCAGTACTTC. Residues: CASSLSGRFDEQYF.

The CDR3 here is CASSESNRGSEQYF. The CDR3 DNA sequence: TGCGCCAGCAGTGAGTCGAACAGGGGCTCCGAGCAGTACTTC. The genes are TRBV10-2 and TRBJ2-7, with 7 positions matching TRBD1. J gave up 6 bases and V 0 bases, and 5 bases lay outside the gene matches. The length of the CDR3 is 14 residues. Per germline, CDR1 WSHSY and CDR2 SAAADI.

This chain links TRBV7-9 with TRBJ2-3; D ambiguous. Per germline, CDR1 SEHNR and CDR2 FQNEAQ (reference sequence). The CDR3 is 17 amino acids. Trimming shortened V by 4 bases and J by 4 bases, and 21 bases separated the two germline ends. CDR3 sequence: CASSSDFVSFPPDTQYF. Written as DNA, the CDR3 is TGTGCCAGCAGCTCCGATTTTGTGTCTTTCCCCCCAGATACGCAGTATTTT.

At least ten counts were recorded for this clonotype. This chain connects TRBV21-1 to TRBJ1-2; the table gives TRBD1 as D, unverified against the DNA. TRBV21-1 is described as a pseudogene. The CDR3 sequence is 12 residues long. The DNA for the CDR3 is TGTGCCAGCAGCACGCAGGGTAAAGGCTACACCTTC. This sequence encodes CASSTQGKGYTF.

This clonotype occurred once. The chain has TRBV20-1 and TRBJ2-5; 8 bases are a match to TRBD1. The J call is doubtful: the DNA matches TRBJ2-7 better. The length of the CDR3 is 13 residues. The germline V gene has CDR1 DFQATT and CDR2 SNEGSKA (reference sequence). CDR3 sequence reads: CSARTTGVSEQYF. The CDR3 nucleotides read TGCAGTGCTAGAACGACAGGGGTAAGCGAGCAGTACTTC.

The sample holds a few counts of this clonotype. CDR3 DNA: TGTGCCAGCAGTCCCGCAGCGATAGCTAACTATGGCTACACCTTC. Its translation: CASSPAAIANYGYTF. V gene TRBV12-3 or TRBV12-4 combines with J gene TRBJ1-2; D unresolved. Trimming pared 5 bases from V and 0 bases from J, leaving 13 bases between. CDR3 length: 15 residues.

This clonotype occurred a few times. The gene calls are TRBV28 and TRBJ2-5; 9 nucleotides line up with TRBD1. CDR1 and CDR2 from the germline V gene are MDHEN and SYDVKM. V dropped 6 bases and J dropped 3; count of bases not matched to a gene: 5. This CDR3 spans 14 amino acids. The CDR3 reads CASRQTGGKETQYF. In DNA form, the CDR3 reads TGTGCCAGCAGGCAAACAGGGGGCAAAGAGACCCAGTACTTC.

V gene TRBV4-1 combines with J gene TRBJ2-4; D gene unclear. V lost 2 bases to trimming and J lost 0 bases, with 5 bases between them. This CDR3 region has 14 residues. Per the germline V gene, CDR1 is MGHRA and CDR2 is YSYEKL. CDR3 in DNA: TGCGCCAGCAGCCAAAGCGAAGCCAAAAACATTCAGTACTTC. Translated, it gives CASSQSEAKNIQYF.